What follows are 19 T cell receptor beta chains derived from one specimen sequenced in a study of regulatory T cells in long-lasting Graves disease. Stated time point: newly diagnosed GD, antithyroid drugs for less than 3 months. Scientists built the TCR library using RNA that was extracted from PBMCs. In building TCR beta libraries, iRepertoire HTBI primers were used together with Arm-PCR of CDR3 regions. MiXCR, run by TCRdb on the multiplex PCR reads, gives a single entry per CDR3 protein. The repertoire has 200,000 to 250,000 distinct CDR3 sequences, approximately 20% of them found once; the top ten carry around 21%. Sequencing was performed on peripheral blood mononuclear cells (PBMCs), taken at new diagnosis, from a patient treated with antithyroid drugs. These receptors originate from a female donor with Graves disease.

At least ten counts were recorded for this clonotype. The chain uses TRBV27 and TRBJ2-3, with D possibly matching TRBD1 (6 bases). The CDR3 runs to 14 residues. Trimming left V 3 bases short and J 1 base short, with 8 bases between. Looked up from germline, CDR1 is MNHEY and CDR2 is SMNVEV (reference sequence). The CDR3 sequence is CASSLDSGTDTQYF. CDR3 coding DNA: TGTGCCAGCAGTTTGGACAGTGGCACAGATACGCAGTATTTT.

The rearrangement uses TRBV2 and TRBJ1-1; D call uncertain. The ends were cut back, 6 bases at V and 4 bases at J, with 9 bases in the middle. The CDR3 covers 12 residues. Germline CDR1 is SNHLY and CDR2 is FYNNEI. Written as DNA, the CDR3 is TGTGCCAGCAGAAGGACTAGCACTGAAGCTTTCTTT. It specifies CASRRTSTEAFF.

In this sample, this clonotype turned up a few times. This rearrangement joins TRBV12-3 or TRBV12-4 to TRBJ1-4, with a possible D match to TRBD1 (6 bases). The V end lost 6 bases, the J end lost 4 bases, and 18 bases lay between the germline ends. CDR3 length: 16 residues. The CDR3 nucleotides are TGTGCCAGCAGCCAGGGGCTTGAGCTCCATAATGAAAAACTGTTTTTT. Translation: CASSQGLELHNEKLFF.

The sample holds many counts of this clonotype. The chain uses TRBV10-3 and TRBJ2-5; TRBD1 might be the D (7 bases). The CDR3 is 15 amino acids. Trimming cost V 2 bases and J 4 bases, with 14 bases left between them. The germline V gene has CDR1 ENHRY and CDR2 SYGVKD. The DNA for the CDR3 is TGTGCCATCAGTGAGCCTGGAGGGGGCCGAGAGACCCAGTACTTC. Translating it yields CAISEPGGGRETQYF.

This clonotype was picked up many times. The chain is built from TRBV7-9 and TRBJ1-2; maybe TRBD1 (6 bases). Germline CDR1 SEHNR, CDR2 FQNEAQ (reference sequence). The length of the CDR3 is 17 residues. Trimming stripped 5 bases from V and 4 bases from J, with 23 bases between. CDR3 sequence (DNA): TGTGCCAGCAGCCTAGGTGTACGGGGGGGGCGCATCTATGGCTACACCTTC. Translated: CASSLGVRGGRIYGYTF. Full variable domain (outside the CDR3, taken from reference TRBV7-9 and TRBJ1-2): DTGVSQNPRHKITKRGQNVTFRCDPISEHNRLYWYRQTLGQGPEFLTYFQNEAQLEKSRLLSDRFSAERPKGSFSTLEIQRTEQGDSAMYLCASSLGVRGGRIYGYTFGSGTRLTVV.

In this sample, this clonotype turned up many times. The genes are TRBV7-2 and TRBJ2-1; D is undetermined. The CDR3 runs 15 residues. Per germline, CDR1 SGHTA and CDR2 FQGNSA. Trimming shortened V by 2 bases and J by 7 bases, and 15 bases separated the two germline ends. The CDR3 sequence: CASSLFTAGKNEQFF. The CDR3 DNA reads as TGTGCCAGCAGCTTATTTACCGCCGGTAAAAATGAGCAGTTCTTC.

In this sample, this clonotype turned up once. V usage is TRBV30 and J usage is TRBJ1-5; D gene unclear. CDR1 and CDR2 from the germline V gene are GTSNPN and SVGIG (reference sequence). The CDR3 length is 13 residues. Trimming took 0 bases from V and 7 from J, leaving 10 bases between them. CDR3 loop: CAWSVLNTQPQHF. CDR3 bases: TGTGCCTGGAGTGTACTGAATACCCAGCCCCAGCATTTT.

The V and J genes are TRBV7-9 and TRBJ2-1; 14 bases match TRBD2. V was pared by 5 bases and J by 9 bases, with 3 bases of the junction left unmatched. This CDR3 has 14 residues. Germline loops: CDR1 SEHNR, CDR2 FQNEAQ (reference sequence). CDR3: CASSGTSGRFEQFF. DNA of the CDR3: TGTGCCAGCAGCGGGACTAGCGGGAGATTTGAGCAGTTCTTC.

This clonotype has a count of ten or more. The chain carries TRBV28 and TRBJ1-2; 7 bases agree with TRBD1. The ends lost 7 bases at V and 4 bases at J; junction bases unmatched: 9. CDR3 length: 14 amino acids. The germline V gene encodes CDR1 MDHEN and CDR2 SYDVKM. CDR3 DNA sequence: TGTGCCAGCATCTCTCTGGGACAGTCCTATGGCTACACCTTC. It yields the protein CASISLGQSYGYTF.

The V call is TRBV11-1, the J call TRBJ1-1, with 9 bases that match TRBD1. V was clipped by 0 bases and J by 5 bases; unmatched bases: 10. The CDR3 extends over 17 amino acids. Germline values: CDR1 SGHAT, CDR2 FQDESV (reference sequence). CDR3 in amino acids: CASSLAHQTGGGTEAFF. The CDR3 coding sequence is TGTGCCAGCAGCTTAGCGCACCAGACAGGGGGAGGAACTGAAGCTTTCTTT. The whole variable domain, filled in from reference TRBV11-1 and TRBJ1-1, reads EAEVAQSPRYKITEKSQAVAFWCDPISGHATLYWYRQILGQGPELLVQFQDESVVDDSQLPKDRFSAERLKGVDSTLKIQPAELGDSAMYLCASSLAHQTGGGTEAFFGQGTRLTVV.

A remark on this clonotype: A read error is possible here, since a much larger clone lies one base away. The V call is TRBV11-2, the J call TRBJ1-3; D uncertain. Germline CDR1 is SGHAT and CDR2 is FQNNGV. The length of the CDR3 is 13 residues. The CDR3 DNA reads as TGTGCCAGCAGCTTCTTCTCTGGAGACACCATATATTTT. Protein: CASSFFSGDTIYF.

The chain recombines TRBV24-1 with TRBJ2-3; 11 bases line up with TRBD2. CDR3 length: 18 amino acids. The V gene end was trimmed by 2 bases and the J gene end by 2 bases; junction bases not matched to a gene: 8. Germline assignment: CDR1 KGHDR and CDR2 SFDVKD. The CDR3 here is CATSDSSGTSGPTDTQYF. CDR3 bases: TGTGCCACCAGTGATTCCTCCGGGACTAGCGGACCCACAGATACGCAGTATTTT.

At least ten counts were recorded for this clonotype. This rearrangement joins TRBV2 to TRBJ2-3; maybe TRBD2 (5 bases). Germline CDR1 is SNHLY and CDR2 is FYNNEI. With 2 bases removed from V and 3 bases from J, the gap between germline ends came to 9 bases. The CDR3 length is 14 residues. CDR3 region: CASSERSGTDTQYF. DNA of the CDR3: TGTGCCAGCAGTGAAAGGAGCGGAACAGATACGCAGTATTTT. Full variable domain (outside the CDR3, taken from reference TRBV2 and TRBJ2-3): EPEVTQTPSHQVTQMGQEVILRCVPISNHLYFYWYRQILGQKVEFLVSFYNNEISEKSEIFDDQFSVERPDGSNFTLKIRSTKLEDSAMYFCASSERSGTDTQYFGPGTRLTVL.

There are many counts of this clonotype. CDR3 amino acids: CASSPRGNNEQFF. DNA of the CDR3: TGTGCCAGCTCACCACGTGGGAACAATGAGCAGTTCTTC. This chain links TRBV18 with TRBJ2-1; D not resolved. The CDR3 is made up of 13 amino acids. From germline, CDR1 is KGHSH and CDR2 LQKENI. Trimming took 1 base from V and 5 from J, leaving 6 bases between them.

This clonotype has a count of ten or more. V is TRBV18 and J is TRBJ1-6; D unclear. Trimming took off 3 bases at V and 1 base at J, with 10 bases between the two ends. Germline CDR1 reads KGHSH; CDR2 reads LQKENI. The CDR3 is 16 amino acids. The CDR3 nucleotides read TGTGCCAGCTCACCCGACAAGGTGTCCTATAATTCACCCCTCCACTTT. As protein: CASSPDKVSYNSPLHF.

This clonotype was found a few times. V and J are TRBV5-4 and TRBJ2-1, with D uncertain. The CDR3 extends over 15 amino acids. Germline V lookup: CDR1 SGHNT, CDR2 YYREEE (reference sequence). Trimming shortened V by 3 bases and J by 0 bases, and 10 bases separated the two germline ends. CDR3 DNA sequence: TGTGCCAGCAGCTCCGACCCAAGCTCCTACAATGAGCAGTTCTTC. Protein: CASSSDPSSYNEQFF.

This clonotype has only a few counts. The rearrangement links TRBV20-1 to TRBJ2-1; 10 bases map to TRBD2. With 3 bases clipped from V and 7 bases from J, the junction kept 0 bases outside the gene matches. Per the germline V gene, CDR1 is DFQATT and CDR2 is SNEGSKA (reference sequence). The CDR3 runs 12 residues. For the CDR3, the DNA is TGCAGTGCTAGGACTAGCGGGAATGAGCAGTTCTTC. Residues: CSARTSGNEQFF.

The chain uses TRBV6-5 and TRBJ2-5; 7 bases line up with TRBD1. This CDR3 contains 14 residues. The germline V gene encodes CDR1 MNHEY and CDR2 SVGAGI. V was clipped by 2 bases and J by 4 bases; unmatched bases: 4. The DNA of the CDR3 is TGTGCCAGCAGTTACGCCCCAGGGGGAGAGACCCAGTACTTC. This sequence encodes CASSYAPGGETQYF.

The V and J genes are TRBV28 and TRBJ1-3, with a tentative D call TRBD1 (6 bases). V was cut by 4 bases and J by 2 bases, with 15 bases left in between. The germline V gene has CDR1 MDHEN and CDR2 SYDVKM. This CDR3 has 16 amino acids. CDR3 sequence: CASSSPQGITGNTIYF. The CDR3 DNA reads TGTGCCAGCAGTTCGCCCCAGGGGATCACTGGAAACACCATATATTTT.